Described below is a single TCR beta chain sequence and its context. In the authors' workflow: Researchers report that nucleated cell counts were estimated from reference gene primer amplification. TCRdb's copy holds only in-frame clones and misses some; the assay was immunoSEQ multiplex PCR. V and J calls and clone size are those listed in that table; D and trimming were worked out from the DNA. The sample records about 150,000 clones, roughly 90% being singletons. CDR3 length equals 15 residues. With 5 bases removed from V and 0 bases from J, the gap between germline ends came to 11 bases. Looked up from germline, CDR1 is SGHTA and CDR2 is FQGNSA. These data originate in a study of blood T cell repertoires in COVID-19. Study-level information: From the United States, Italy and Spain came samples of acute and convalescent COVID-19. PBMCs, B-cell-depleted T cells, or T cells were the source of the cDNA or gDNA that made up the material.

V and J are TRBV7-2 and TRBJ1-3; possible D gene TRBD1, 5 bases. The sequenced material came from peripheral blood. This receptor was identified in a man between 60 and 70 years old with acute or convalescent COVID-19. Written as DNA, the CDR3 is TGTGCCAGCAGCCCCCGGGGGTTCTCTGGAAACACCATATATTTT. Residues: CASSPRGFSGNTIYF.